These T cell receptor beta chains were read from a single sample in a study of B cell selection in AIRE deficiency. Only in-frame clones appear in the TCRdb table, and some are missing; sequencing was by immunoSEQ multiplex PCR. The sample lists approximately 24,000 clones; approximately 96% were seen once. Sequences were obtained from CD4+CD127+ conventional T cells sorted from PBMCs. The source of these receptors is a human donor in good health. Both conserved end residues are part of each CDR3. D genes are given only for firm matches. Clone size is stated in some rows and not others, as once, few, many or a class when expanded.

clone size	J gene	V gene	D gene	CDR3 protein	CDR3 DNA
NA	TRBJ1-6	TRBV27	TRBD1	CASTFNRGSNSPLHF	TGTGCCAGCACCTTCAACAGGGGGTCTAATTCACCCCTCCACTTT
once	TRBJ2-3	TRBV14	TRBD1	CASSQASRQGGTDTQYF	TGTGCCAGCAGCCAGGCCAGCAGACAGGGTGGGACAGATACGCAGTATTTT
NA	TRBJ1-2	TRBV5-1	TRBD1	CASSPGTGGSGYTF	TGCGCCAGCAGCCCGGGGACAGGGGGTAGTGGCTACACCTTC
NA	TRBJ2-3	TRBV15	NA	CATSNRGVRVDTQYF	TGTGCCACCAGCAACCGGGGAGTCAGAGTAGATACGCAGTATTTT
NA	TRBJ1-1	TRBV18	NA	CASSPQGDTEAFF	TGTGCCAGCTCACCACAGGGGGACACTGAAGCTTTCTTT
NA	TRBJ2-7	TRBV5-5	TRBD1	CASSLSDRGGQYF	TGTGCCAGCAGCTTGAGCGACAGGGGAGGGCAGTACTTC
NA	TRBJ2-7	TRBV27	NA	CASGPPWEQYF	TGTGCCAGCGGACCCCCTTGGGAGCAGTACTTC
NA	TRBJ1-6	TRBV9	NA	CASSVGGSSYNSPLHF	TGTGCCAGCAGCGTAGGAGGGAGCTCCTATAATTCACCCCTCCACTTT
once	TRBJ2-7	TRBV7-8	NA	CASSFGAGSPYEQYF	TGTGCCAGCAGCTTCGGGGCCGGGTCTCCCTACGAGCAGTACTTC
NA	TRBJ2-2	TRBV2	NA	CASTNQGGANTGELFF	TGTGCCAGCACGAACCAGGGCGGGGCAAACACCGGGGAGCTGTTTTTT
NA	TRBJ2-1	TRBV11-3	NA	CASSLDQAASSYNEQFF	TGTGCCAGCAGCTTAGATCAGGCGGCGAGCTCCTACAATGAGCAGTTCTTC
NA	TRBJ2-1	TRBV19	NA	CASNRGGLNEQFF	TGTGCCAGTAATAGGGGAGGTTTGAATGAGCAGTTCTTC
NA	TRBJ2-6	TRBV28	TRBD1	CASGRGTGNSGANVLTF	TGTGCCAGCGGTAGAGGGACAGGGAACTCTGGGGCCAACGTCCTGACTTTC
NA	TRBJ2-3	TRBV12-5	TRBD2	CASSSGLAGSRSDTQYF	TGTGCTAGTTCGTCGGGGCTAGCGGGGTCTCGCTCGGATACGCAGTATTTT
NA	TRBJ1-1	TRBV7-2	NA	CASSLKVGNEAFF	TGTGCCAGCAGCCTGAAGGTTGGGAATGAAGCTTTCTTT
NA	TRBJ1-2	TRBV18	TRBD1	CASSPGTGGALMGYTF	TGTGCCAGCTCACCTGGGACAGGGGGCGCTCTGATGGGCTACACCTTC
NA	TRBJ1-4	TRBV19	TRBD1	CASSPRGGVEKLFF	TGTGCCAGTAGCCCCAGGGGGGGGGTAGAAAAACTGTTTTTT
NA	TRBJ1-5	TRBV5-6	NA	CASSSSGTLQPQHF	TGTGCCAGCAGCTCCTCTGGGACTCTTCAGCCCCAGCATTTT
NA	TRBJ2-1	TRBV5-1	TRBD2	CASSAATSGVYNEQFF	TGCGCCAGCAGCGCCGCTACTAGCGGGGTGTACAATGAGCAGTTCTTC
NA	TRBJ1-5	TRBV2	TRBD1	CASSGTGFNQPQHF	TGTGCCAGCAGCGGGACAGGGTTCAATCAGCCCCAGCATTTT
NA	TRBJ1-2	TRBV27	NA	CASSRSGDNYGYTF	TGTGCCAGCAGCCGGTCGGGGGATAACTATGGCTACACCTTC
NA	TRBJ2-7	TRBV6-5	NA	CASSYSWTRVEQYF	TGTGCCAGCAGTTACTCGTGGACCAGGGTCGAGCAGTACTTC
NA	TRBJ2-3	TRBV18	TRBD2	CASSRSGGSTDTQYF	TGTGCCAGCTCACGCTCGGGGGGAAGCACAGATACGCAGTATTTT
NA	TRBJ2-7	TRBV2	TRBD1	CASRDRGSYEQYF	TGTGCCAGCAGAGACAGGGGTTCCTACGAGCAGTACTTC
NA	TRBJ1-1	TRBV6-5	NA	CASSYSSGGTEAFF	TGTGCCAGCAGTTACTCGTCTGGGGGCACTGAAGCTTTCTTT
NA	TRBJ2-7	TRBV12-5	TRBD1	CASGSRGTGGVRRLYEQYF	TGTGCTAGTGGTTCCAGGGGGACAGGCGGAGTTCGGCGGCTTTACGAGCAGTACTTC
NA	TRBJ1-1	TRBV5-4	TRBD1	CASSPPGQGARGTEAFF	TGTGCCAGCAGCCCCCCGGGGCAGGGGGCGCGGGGTACTGAAGCTTTCTTT
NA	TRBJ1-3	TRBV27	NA	CASSPLRGFGNTIYF	TGTGCCAGCAGCCCCCTCCGGGGGTTCGGAAACACCATATATTTT
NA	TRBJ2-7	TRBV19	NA	CASSMGIGEQYF	TGTGCCAGCTCTATGGGGATTGGCGAGCAGTACTTC
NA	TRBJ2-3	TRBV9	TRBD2	CASSPASGGASSTDTQYF	TGTGCCAGCAGCCCGGCTAGCGGGGGGGCCTCTAGCACAGATACGCAGTATTTT
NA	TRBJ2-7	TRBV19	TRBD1	CASTAGGAYEQYF	TGTGCCAGTACCGCAGGGGGCGCTTACGAGCAGTACTTC
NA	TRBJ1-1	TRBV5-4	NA	CASSQRNTEAFF	TGTGCCAGCAGCCAACGGAACACTGAAGCTTTCTTT
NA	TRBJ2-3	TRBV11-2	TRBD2	CASSQEGGFINTQYF	TGTGCCAGCAGCCAAGAGGGAGGGTTCATCAATACGCAGTATTTT
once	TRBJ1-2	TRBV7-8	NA	CASSNPEGRGYTF	TGTGCCAGCAGCAACCCCGAGGGGCGGGGCTACACCTTC
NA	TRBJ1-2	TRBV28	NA	CASSLRRTYTF	TGTGCCAGCAGTTTACGGCGGACCTACACCTTC
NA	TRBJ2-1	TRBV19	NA	CASSIVKGWRYNEQFF	TGTGCCAGTAGTATTGTCAAGGGGTGGAGGTACAATGAGCAGTTCTTC
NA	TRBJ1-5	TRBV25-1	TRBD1	CASSTDRANQPQHF	TGTGCCAGCAGTACGGACAGGGCCAATCAGCCCCAGCATTTT
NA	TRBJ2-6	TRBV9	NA	CASSPLNPGANVLTF	TGTGCCAGCAGCCCTCTCAACCCTGGGGCCAACGTCCTGACTTTC
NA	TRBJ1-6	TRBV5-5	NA	CASSLNEGPINSPLHF	TGTGCCAGCAGCTTGAATGAGGGTCCCATTAATTCACCCCTCCACTTT
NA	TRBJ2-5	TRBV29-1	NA	CSVAWGAGETQYF	TGCAGCGTCGCCTGGGGGGCAGGGGAGACCCAGTACTTC